This T cell receptor beta chain was profiled in a study of blood T cell repertoires in COVID-19. Across the whole study: Some COVID-19 samples were acute and others convalescent; all came from the United States, Italy and Spain. Sources were T cells, B-cell-depleted T cells, or PBMCs; the material itself was cDNA or gDNA.

This clone occurred a few times. Germline V gene data show CDR1 as LGHDT and CDR2 as YNNKEL (reference sequence). Trimming pared 1 base from V and 0 bases from J, leaving 13 bases between. This CDR3 contains 17 residues. Original handling: Nucleated cell number was recorded as an estimate derived from reference gene primer amplification. The repertoire was sequenced with immunoSEQ multiplex PCR; TCRdb's copy has only in-frame clones and lacks some. V, J and clone size are those of that table, while D and trimming were read from the DNA. The table lists 130,000 or so clones, just over 85% of them singletons.

The V call is TRBV3-1 (or the pseudogene TRBV3-2), the J call TRBJ1-3; D is uncertain. This sequence was found in an older woman with acute or convalescent COVID-19. What was sequenced was peripheral blood. CDR3 nucleotide sequence: TGTGCCAGCAGCCAAGGGCCCGTGGTATCCTCTGGAAACACCATATATTTT. Translating it yields CASSQGPVVSSGNTIYF.